A selection of T cell receptor beta chains follows, all from one sample in a study of control samples from healthy donors and cancer patients. Some clones are missing from TCRdb's copy, which holds only in-frame ones; the method was immunoSEQ multiplex PCR. The sample has about 180,000 clones; more than 80% are singletons. The specimen was blood. The source of these receptors is a man aged 30 to 45 in good health. The CDR3 runs from the conserved cysteine through the conserved F or W.

V gene | CDR3 protein
TRBV27 | CASSPFLTAREAFF
TRBV5-8 | CASSYYRARGNSPLHF
TRBV30 | CAWSVDMLYGYTF
TRBV18 | CASSPTGQDGNQPQHF
TRBV6-2/TRBV6-3 | CASSYSQGATEAFF
TRBV19 | CASSSQGANSYEQYF
TRBV28 | CASSSGNGYTF
TRBV7-3 | CASSLSGTSGRYNEQFF
TRBV5-4 | CASSDTDTQYF
TRBV25-1 | CASSRSGTGNYGYTF
TRBV19 | CASSVLGDQPQHF
TRBV24-1 | CATSDLKPGNEQFF
TRBV11-3 | CASSPSTKNEKLFF
TRBV5-1 | CASSLVAHSPLHF
TRBV24-1 | CATRRSSTGELFF
TRBV5-1 | CASSLSWGPNYEQYF
TRBV5-6 | CASSLRGGMNTEAFF
TRBV11-2 | CASSSYYSGGSTDTQYF
TRBV7-8 | CASSPRDEQYF
TRBV27 | CASSLGGSGDTEAFF
TRBV7-2 | CASSIPTGGNQPQHF
TRBV27 | CASSPGLAGLSSYNEQFF
TRBV19 | CASSKGPDTRKTEAFF
TRBV6-1 | CASSEAPMAFTGELFF
TRBV27 | CASSLSMTSGRVGEQFF
TRBV13 | CASSLTPDSYGYTF